The 10 T cell receptor beta chains presented below share a single source sample, sequenced in a study of shared clonotypes between healthy human individuals. Positive CCR7 selection of CD45RO-negative cells yielded the naive CD8 cells, and terminally differentiated effector memory CD45RA+ cells were excluded. Sequencing used immunoSEQ multiplex PCR; TCRdb keeps in-frame clones, though not all of them. The sample has roughly 2.1 million clones, roughly 91% seen once. The sample was naive CD8+ T cells from PBMCs. All receptors come from a man between 18 and 35 years old in good health. Some clones in this sample may be carry-over from other donors' samples.

The J gene is TRBJ2-7, the V gene TRBV9, with D perhaps assigned TRBD1 or TRBD2 (5 bases each). The V gene's germline CDR1 is SGDLS and CDR2 YYNGEE. The germline V and J ends were trimmed by 3 bases and 4 bases, with 14 bases remaining between them. CDR3 length: 14 amino acids. CDR3 coding DNA: TGTGCCAGCAGCGCCGGGACCTCCGATTACGAGCAGTACTTC. The encoded protein is CASSAGTSDYEQYF.

The rearrangement uses TRBV19 and TRBJ2-2; TRBD1 matches 11 bases. From germline, CDR1 is LNHDA and CDR2 SQIVND (reference sequence). V trimming: 6 bases; J trimming: 7 bases; junction bases outside the gene matches: 13. The length of the CDR3 is 17 residues. In DNA form, the CDR3 reads TGTGCCAGTAGAAATTTCGCCGGACAGGGGGCTATCGGGGAGCTGTTTTTT. It yields the protein CASRNFAGQGAIGELFF.

On this clone itself: The same CDR3 also results from other DNA sequences found in this sample. J is TRBJ2-7 and V is TRBV9; 8 bases map to TRBD2. Per the germline V gene, CDR1 is SGDLS and CDR2 is YYNGEE. This CDR3 contains 14 residues. The V and J ends lost 3 bases and 3 bases, in that order; junction bases with no gene match: 5. The CDR3 region is CASSAGLAGYEQYF. CDR3 DNA: TGTGCCAGCAGCGCCGGACTAGCCGGCTACGAGCAGTACTTC.

The J gene is TRBJ2-5, the V gene TRBV6-5, with D possibly matching TRBD1 (5 bases). V dropped 1 base and J dropped 4 bases, with 7 bases sitting between them. The germline CDR1 and CDR2 sequences are MNHEY and SVGAGI. CDR3 size: 13 residues. As DNA, the CDR3 is TGTGCCAGCAGTTACTTTCAGGGAGAGACCCAGTACTTC. Its protein product is CASSYFQGETQYF.

The chain carries TRBV7-3 and TRBJ2-1; D not resolved. The length of the CDR3 is 12 residues. Trimming removed 5 bases from V and 5 bases from J, with 7 bases in between. CDR1 is SGHTA and CDR2 is FQGTGA in the germline V gene. The chain's CDR3 is CASSQDHNEQFF. In DNA, the CDR3 is TGTGCCAGCAGCCAGGACCACAATGAGCAGTTCTTC.

The chain couples TRBV6-5 to TRBJ2-1; 9 bases match TRBD1. V was clipped by 5 bases and J by 6 bases; unmatched bases: 8. The CDR3 loop spans 15 amino acids. CDR1 and CDR2 from the germline V gene are MNHEY and SVGAGI. CDR3 sequence reads: CASSPSWGQGNEQFF. CDR3 coding DNA: TGTGCCAGCAGTCCCTCCTGGGGACAGGGCAATGAGCAGTTCTTC.

The J gene is TRBJ1-4, the V gene TRBV11-2, with D possibly TRBD1 on 6 matching bases. Germline V gene lookup returns CDR1 SGHAT and CDR2 FQNNGV. Trimming stripped 4 bases from V and 10 bases from J, with 19 bases between. This CDR3 has 15 amino acids. In nucleotides, the CDR3 is TGTGCCAGCAGCTCTAGGGGGGACCCCCGGGGAAAACTGTTTTTT. Encoded protein: CASSSRGDPRGKLFF.

The genes are TRBV30 and TRBJ1-2; possible D gene TRBD1, 5 bases. The CDR3 runs 13 residues. Germline CDR1 GTSNPN, CDR2 SVGIG (reference sequence). Deletions cut 2 bases from V and 3 bases from J, with 10 bases between. The CDR3 protein is CAWSPDSYYGYTF. The CDR3 DNA is TGTGCCTGGAGTCCTGACAGTTACTATGGCTACACCTTC.

The CDR3 DNA reads as TGTGCCAGCAGTGCCAGTCCCAGCGGGATCTACAATGAGCAGTTCTTC. This sequence encodes CASSASPSGIYNEQFF. The rearrangement uses TRBV27 and TRBJ2-1; 7 bases are shared with TRBD2. CDR1 and CDR2 from the germline V gene are MNHEY and SMNVEV (reference sequence). This CDR3 is built from 16 residues. Trimming cost V 5 bases and J 3 bases; bases outside gene matches: 10.

The chain joins TRBV7-9 to TRBJ1-1, with no clear D. This CDR3 spans 15 amino acids. Trimming removed 5 bases from V and 2 bases from J, with 15 bases in between. Germline-derived CDR1 and CDR2 are SEHNR and FQNEAQ (reference sequence). The CDR3 DNA reads TGTGCCAGCAGCCCCGGCTCCGGGATAAACACTGAAGCTTTCTTT. Translated: CASSPGSGINTEAFF. Supplemented by reference TRBV7-9 and TRBJ1-1, the full variable domain reads DTGVSQNPRHKITKRGQNVTFRCDPISEHNRLYWYRQTLGQGPEFLTYFQNEAQLEKSRLLSDRFSAERPKGSFSTLEIQRTEQGDSAMYLCASSPGSGINTEAFFGQGTRLTVV.